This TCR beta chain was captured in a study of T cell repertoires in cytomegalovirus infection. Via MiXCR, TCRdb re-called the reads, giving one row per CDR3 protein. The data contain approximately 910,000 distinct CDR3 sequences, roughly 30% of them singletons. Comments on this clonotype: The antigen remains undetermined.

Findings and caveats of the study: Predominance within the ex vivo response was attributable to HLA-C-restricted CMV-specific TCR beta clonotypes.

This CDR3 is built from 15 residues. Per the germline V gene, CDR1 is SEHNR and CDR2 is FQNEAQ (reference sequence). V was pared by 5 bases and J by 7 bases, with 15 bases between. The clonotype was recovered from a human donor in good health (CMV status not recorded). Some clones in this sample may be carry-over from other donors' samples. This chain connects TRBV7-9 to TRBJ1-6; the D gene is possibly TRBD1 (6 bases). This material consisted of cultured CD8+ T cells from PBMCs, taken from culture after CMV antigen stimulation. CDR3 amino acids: CASSPRQEKNSPLHF. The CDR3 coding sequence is TGTGCCAGCAGCCCCCGACAGGAGAAGAATTCACCCCTCCACTTT.